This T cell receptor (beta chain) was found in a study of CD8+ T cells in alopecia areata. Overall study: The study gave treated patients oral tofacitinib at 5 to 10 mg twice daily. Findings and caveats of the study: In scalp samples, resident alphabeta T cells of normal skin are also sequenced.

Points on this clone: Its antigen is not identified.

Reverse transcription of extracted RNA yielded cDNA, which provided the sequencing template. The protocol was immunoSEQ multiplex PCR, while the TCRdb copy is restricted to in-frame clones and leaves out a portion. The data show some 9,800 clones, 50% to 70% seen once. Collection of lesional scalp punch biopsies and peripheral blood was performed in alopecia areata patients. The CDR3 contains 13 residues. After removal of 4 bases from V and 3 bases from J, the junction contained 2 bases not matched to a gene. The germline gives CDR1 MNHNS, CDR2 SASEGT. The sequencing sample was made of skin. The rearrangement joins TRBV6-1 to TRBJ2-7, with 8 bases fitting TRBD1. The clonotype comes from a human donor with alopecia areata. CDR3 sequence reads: CASSVTGGYEQYF. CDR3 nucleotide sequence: TGTGCCAGCAGTGTTACAGGGGGCTACGAGCAGTACTTC.